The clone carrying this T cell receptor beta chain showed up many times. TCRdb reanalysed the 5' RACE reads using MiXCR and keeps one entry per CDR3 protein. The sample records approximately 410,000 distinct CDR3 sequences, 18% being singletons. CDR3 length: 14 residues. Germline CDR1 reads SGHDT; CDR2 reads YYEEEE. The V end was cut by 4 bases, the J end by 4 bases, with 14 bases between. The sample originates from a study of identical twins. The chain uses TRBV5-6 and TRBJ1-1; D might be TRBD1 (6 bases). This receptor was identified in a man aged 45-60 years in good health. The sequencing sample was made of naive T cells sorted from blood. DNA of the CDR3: TGTGCCAGCAGCGTATCCAGGGGACCCACTGAAGCTTTCTTT. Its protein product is CASSVSRGPTEAFF.